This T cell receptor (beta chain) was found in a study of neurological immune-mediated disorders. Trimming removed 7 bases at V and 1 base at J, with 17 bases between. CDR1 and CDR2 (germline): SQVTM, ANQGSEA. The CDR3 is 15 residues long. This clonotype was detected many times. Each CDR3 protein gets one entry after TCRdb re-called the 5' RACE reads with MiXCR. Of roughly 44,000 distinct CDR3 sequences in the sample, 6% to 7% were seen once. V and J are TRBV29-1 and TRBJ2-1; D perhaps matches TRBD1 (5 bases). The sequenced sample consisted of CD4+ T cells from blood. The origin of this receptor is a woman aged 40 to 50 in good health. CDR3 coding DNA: TGCAGCGCCCCCGTCAGGGTCGGGTCCTACAATGAGCAGTTCTTC. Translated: CSAPVRVGSYNEQFF.